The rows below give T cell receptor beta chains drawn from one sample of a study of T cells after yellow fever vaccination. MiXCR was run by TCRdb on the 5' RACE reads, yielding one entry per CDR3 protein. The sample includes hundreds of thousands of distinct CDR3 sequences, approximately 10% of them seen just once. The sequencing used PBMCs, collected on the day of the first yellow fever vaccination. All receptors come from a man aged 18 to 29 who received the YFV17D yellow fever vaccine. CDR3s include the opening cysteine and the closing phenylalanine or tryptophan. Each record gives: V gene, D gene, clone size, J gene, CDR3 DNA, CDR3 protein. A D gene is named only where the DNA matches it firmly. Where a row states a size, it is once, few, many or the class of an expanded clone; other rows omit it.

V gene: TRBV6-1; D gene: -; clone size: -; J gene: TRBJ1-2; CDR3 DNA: TGTGCCAGCAGTGAAGCAATCGTGTGGGGCGCCTGGAACTATGGCTACACCTTC; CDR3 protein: CASSEAIVWGAWNYGYTF
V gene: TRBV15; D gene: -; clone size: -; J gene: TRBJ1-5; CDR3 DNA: TGTGCCACCAGCAGAGATCTGTTGAATCAGCCCCAGCATTTT; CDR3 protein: CATSRDLLNQPQHF
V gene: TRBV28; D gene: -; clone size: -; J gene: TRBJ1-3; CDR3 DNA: TGTGCCAGCAACCCGGGCGGAAACACCATATATTTT; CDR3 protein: CASNPGGNTIYF
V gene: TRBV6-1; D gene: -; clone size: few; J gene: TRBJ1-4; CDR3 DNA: TGTGCCAGCCAACCTCCAACGGGGGGCAGGACTCCCCCTGAGGTAAAACTGTTTTTT; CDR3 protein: CASQPPTGGRTPPEVKLFF
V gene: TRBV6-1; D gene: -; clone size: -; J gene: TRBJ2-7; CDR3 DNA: TGTGCCAGCAGTGAACACTCGGCGGACCTCTCCTACGAGCAGTACTTC; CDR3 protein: CASSEHSADLSYEQYF
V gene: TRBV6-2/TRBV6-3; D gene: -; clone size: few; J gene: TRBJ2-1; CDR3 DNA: TGTGCCAGCGTTAAGACGGGCTCCTACAATGAGCAGTTCTTC; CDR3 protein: CASVKTGSYNEQFF
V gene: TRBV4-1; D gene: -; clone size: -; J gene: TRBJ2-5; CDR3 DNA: TGCGCCAGCAGCCGGTCTACAGCAGAAGAGACCCAGTACTTC; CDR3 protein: CASSRSTAEETQYF
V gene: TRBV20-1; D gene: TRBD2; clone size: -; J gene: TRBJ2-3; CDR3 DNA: TGCAGTGCTACTAGCGGGGTTAGCACAGATACGCAGTATTTT; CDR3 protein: CSATSGVSTDTQYF
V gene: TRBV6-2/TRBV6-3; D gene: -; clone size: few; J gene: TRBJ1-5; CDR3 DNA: TGTGCCAGCAGTTCACTCCGAATGCAGCCCCAGCATTTT; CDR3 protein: CASSSLRMQPQHF
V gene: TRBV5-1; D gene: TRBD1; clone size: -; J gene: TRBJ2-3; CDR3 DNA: TGCGCCAGCAGCTTGGAGGGGACAGGGGGCATAGATACGCAGTATTTT; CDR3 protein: CASSLEGTGGIDTQYF
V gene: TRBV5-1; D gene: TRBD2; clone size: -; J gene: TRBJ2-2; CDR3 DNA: TGCGCCAGCAGCTTTTTCAGTGGACTAGCGGGCACCGGGGAGCTGTTTTTT; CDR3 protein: CASSFFSGLAGTGELFF
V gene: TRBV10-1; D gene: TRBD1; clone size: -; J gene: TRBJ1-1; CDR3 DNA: TGCGCCAGCAGGCCCGGACAGGCGAACACTGAAGCTTTCTTT; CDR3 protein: CASRPGQANTEAFF
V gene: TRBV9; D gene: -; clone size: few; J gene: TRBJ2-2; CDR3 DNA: TGTGCCAGCAGCGCTGTAGTGCACGGGGAGCTGTTTTTT; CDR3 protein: CASSAVVHGELFF
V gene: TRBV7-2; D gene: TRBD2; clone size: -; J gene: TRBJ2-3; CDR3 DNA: TGTGCCAGCAGCTGGGGGGGGTGGGGCACAGATACGCAGTATTTT; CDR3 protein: CASSWGGWGTDTQYF
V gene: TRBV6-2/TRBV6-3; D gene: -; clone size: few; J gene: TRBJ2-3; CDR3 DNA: TGTGCCAGCAGTTGGGGGGGCCTCCCCGATACGCAGTATTTT; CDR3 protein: CASSWGGLPDTQYF
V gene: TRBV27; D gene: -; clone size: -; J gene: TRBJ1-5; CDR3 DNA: TGTGCCAGCAGTGACCGGAATCAGCCCCAGCATTTT; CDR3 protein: CASSDRNQPQHF
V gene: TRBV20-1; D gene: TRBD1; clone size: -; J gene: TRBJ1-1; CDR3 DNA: TGCAGTGCTAGAGCCGGGACAGGGGGTGAAGCTTTCTTT; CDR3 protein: CSARAGTGGEAFF
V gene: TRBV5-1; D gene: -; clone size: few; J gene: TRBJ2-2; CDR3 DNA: TGCGCCAGCAACTTGGGTTGGAGTAGCTCTAACACCGGGGAGCTGTTTTTT; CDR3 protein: CASNLGWSSSNTGELFF
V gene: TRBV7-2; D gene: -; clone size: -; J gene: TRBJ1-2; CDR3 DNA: TGTGCCAGCACTCCGGCAGGGGTGGACGGCTACACCTTC; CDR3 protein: CASTPAGVDGYTF
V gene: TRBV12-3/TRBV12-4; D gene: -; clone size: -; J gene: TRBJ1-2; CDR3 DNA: TGTGCCAGCAGTTTAGAAAGGGGTTTAGTCTATGGCTACACCTTC; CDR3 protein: CASSLERGLVYGYTF
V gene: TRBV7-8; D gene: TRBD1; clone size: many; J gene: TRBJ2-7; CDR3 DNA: TGTGCCAGCAGCTTGGATCCGGGACAGAGAACCTACGAGCAGTACTTC; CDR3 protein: CASSLDPGQRTYEQYF
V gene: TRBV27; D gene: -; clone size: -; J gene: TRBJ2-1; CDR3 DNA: TGTGCCAGCAGTACCAGGGGCCCCCCCTCCTACAATGAGCAGTTCTTC; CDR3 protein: CASSTRGPPSYNEQFF
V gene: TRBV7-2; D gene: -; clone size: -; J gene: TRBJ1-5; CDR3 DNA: TGTGTCAGCAGCTTAGGCAGGAACAATCAGCCCCAGCATTTT; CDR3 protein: CVSSLGRNNQPQHF
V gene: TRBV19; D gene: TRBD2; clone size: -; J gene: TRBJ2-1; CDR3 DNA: TGTGCCAGTAGCCTCGGACTAGCGGGGGGGGGAGGTGAGCAGTTCTTC; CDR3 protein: CASSLGLAGGGGEQFF
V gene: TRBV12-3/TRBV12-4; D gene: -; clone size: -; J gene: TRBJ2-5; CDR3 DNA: TGTGCCAGCAGCGACATACCTCGGGAGACCCAGTACTTC; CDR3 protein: CASSDIPRETQYF
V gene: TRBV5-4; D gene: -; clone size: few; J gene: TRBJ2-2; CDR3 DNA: TGTGCCAGCAGCTTGGATGCCGGGGAGCTGTTTTTT; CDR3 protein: CASSLDAGELFF
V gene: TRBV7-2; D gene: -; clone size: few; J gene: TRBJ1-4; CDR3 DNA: TGTGCCAGCAGCCGGGACCGCGGGGCTGAAAAACTGTTTTTT; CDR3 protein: CASSRDRGAEKLFF
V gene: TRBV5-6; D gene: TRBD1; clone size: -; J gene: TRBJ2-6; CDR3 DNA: TGTGCCAGCAGCTCCCGACAGGGGGCGCCTGGGGCCAACGTCCTGACTTTC; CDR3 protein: CASSSRQGAPGANVLTF
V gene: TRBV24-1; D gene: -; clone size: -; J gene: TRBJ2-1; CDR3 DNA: TGTGCCACCAGTGATTTTGGTCTAGCGTACAATGAGCAGTTCTTC; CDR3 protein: CATSDFGLAYNEQFF
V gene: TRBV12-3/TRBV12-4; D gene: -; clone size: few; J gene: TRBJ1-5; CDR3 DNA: TGTGCCAGCAGTTTTGAAACCTATCAGCCCCAGCATTTT; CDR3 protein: CASSFETYQPQHF
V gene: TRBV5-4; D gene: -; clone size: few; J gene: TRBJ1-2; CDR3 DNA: TGTGCCAGCAGCCCCCCCATGGGGCAGGTTGAAGGCTACACCTTC; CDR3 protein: CASSPPMGQVEGYTF
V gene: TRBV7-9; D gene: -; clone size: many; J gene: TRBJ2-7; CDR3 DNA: TGTGCCAGCAGCTTAGGGGAAGGGCGCGAGCAGTACTTC; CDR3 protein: CASSLGEGREQYF
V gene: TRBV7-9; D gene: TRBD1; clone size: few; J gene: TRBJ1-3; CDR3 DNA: TGTGCCAGCAGCTTAGGCCAGGGGGACACTGCCAACTTCACCATATATTTT; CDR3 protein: CASSLGQGDTANFTIYF
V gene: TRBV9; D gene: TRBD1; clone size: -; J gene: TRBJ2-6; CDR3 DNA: TGTGCCAGCAGCCTTACTGGAACCTCCGGGACAGGGTCTGGGGCCAACGTCCTGACTTTC; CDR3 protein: CASSLTGTSGTGSGANVLTF
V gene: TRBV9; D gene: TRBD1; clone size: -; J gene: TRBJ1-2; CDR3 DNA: TGTGCCAGCAGCCCAGGGACAGGGGATCGCTATGGCTACACCTTC; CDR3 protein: CASSPGTGDRYGYTF
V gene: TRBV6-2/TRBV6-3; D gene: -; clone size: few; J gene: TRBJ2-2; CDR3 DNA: TGTGCCAGCACTAGCCGGTCCGGGGAGCTGTTTTTT; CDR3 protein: CASTSRSGELFF
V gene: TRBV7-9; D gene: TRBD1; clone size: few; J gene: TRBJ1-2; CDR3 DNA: TGTGCCAGCAGCTTAGGGACAGGGGATAACTATGGCTACACCTTC; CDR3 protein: CASSLGTGDNYGYTF
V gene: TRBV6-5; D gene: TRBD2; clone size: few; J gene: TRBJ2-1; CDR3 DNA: TGTGCCAGCAGTTACGGGGCTAGCGGGGGGGACAATGAGCAGTTCTTC; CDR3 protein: CASSYGASGGDNEQFF
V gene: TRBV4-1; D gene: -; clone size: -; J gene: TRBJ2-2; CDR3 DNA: TGCGCCAGCAGCCAAGATCTAAGAGGCGGCGGGGAGCTGTTTTTT; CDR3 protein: CASSQDLRGGGELFF